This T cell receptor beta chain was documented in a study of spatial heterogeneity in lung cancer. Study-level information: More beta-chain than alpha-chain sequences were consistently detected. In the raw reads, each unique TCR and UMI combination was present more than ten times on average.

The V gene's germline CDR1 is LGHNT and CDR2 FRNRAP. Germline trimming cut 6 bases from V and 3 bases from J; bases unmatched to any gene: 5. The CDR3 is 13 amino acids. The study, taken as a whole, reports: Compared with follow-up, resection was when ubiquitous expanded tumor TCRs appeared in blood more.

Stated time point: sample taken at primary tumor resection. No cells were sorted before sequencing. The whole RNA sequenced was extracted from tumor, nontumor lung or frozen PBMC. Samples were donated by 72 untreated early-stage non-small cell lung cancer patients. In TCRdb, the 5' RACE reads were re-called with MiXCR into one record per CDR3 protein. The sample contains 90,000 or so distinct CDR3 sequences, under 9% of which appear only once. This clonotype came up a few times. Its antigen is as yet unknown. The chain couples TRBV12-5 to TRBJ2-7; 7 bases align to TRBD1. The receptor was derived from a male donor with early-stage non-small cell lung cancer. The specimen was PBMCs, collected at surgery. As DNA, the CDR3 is TGTGCTAGTGGCCCCGGACAGGACTACGAGCAGTACTTC. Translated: CASGPGQDYEQYF.